This T cell receptor beta chain derives from a study of blood T cell repertoires in COVID-19. Assay used: immunoSEQ multiplex PCR; TCRdb lists only in-frame clones, some missing. This table has approximately 250,000 clones, around 88% appearing once. This clone was counted only a few times. V was clipped by 6 bases and J by 5 bases, with 20 bases between them. This CDR3 has 16 residues. The germline V gene encodes CDR1 MDHEN and CDR2 SYDVKM. Recruitment covered roughly 24 US areas and drew participants whose ages spanned roughly 18 to 89 years. Participant-reported clinical history was the basis for cohort assignment. Two consecutive negative NP/OP PCR tests, clearance, or resolved symptoms defined Cohort 3 recovery.

The TCR sequence derives from a woman aged 30 to 39 who had recovered from COVID-19. V is TRBV28 and J is TRBJ1-5, with D hard to call. The material sequenced was PBMCs or T cells enriched from blood (not recorded which). CDR3 residues: CASRPSEFTLDQPQHF. DNA for the CDR3: TGTGCCAGCAGGCCGTCTGAATTTACACTAGATCAGCCCCAGCATTTT. The full variable domain, in which reference TRBV28 and TRBJ1-5 provide the parts outside the CDR3, is DVKVTQSSRYLVKRTGEKVFLECVQDMDHENMFWYRQDPGLGLRLIYFSYDVKMKEKGDIPEGYSVSREKKERFSLILESASTNQTSMYLCASRPSEFTLDQPQHFGDGTRLSIL.